These 10 T cell receptor beta chains originate from one sample sequenced in a study of OX40 agonist ivuxolimab in advanced cancers. Assay used: immunoSEQ multiplex PCR; TCRdb lists only in-frame clones, some missing. The data show tens of thousands of clones, with under 90% seen just once and 6.9% held by the top ten. This sample comprised CD4+ or CD8+ T cells sorted from blood, obtained in a trial of the OX40 agonist ivuxolimab. The receptors were sampled from an adult with an advanced solid tumor such as melanoma, head and neck, liver or kidney cancer.

A remark on this clone: In the same sample, other DNA sequences code for this CDR3. The CDR3 protein is CSVTSGTDTQYF. The CDR3 DNA is TGCAGCGTTACTAGCGGTACAGATACGCAGTATTTT. The chain recombines TRBV29-1 with TRBJ2-3, with 8 bases fitting TRBD2. CDR1 is SQVTM and CDR2 is ANQGSEA in the germline V gene. V trimming: 5 bases; J trimming: 3 bases; junction bases outside the gene matches: 1. The CDR3 runs 12 residues.

This clone was seen just once. The chain combines TRBV11-3 with TRBJ2-3; no reliable D call. The CDR3 loop spans 13 amino acids. Trimming stripped 5 bases from V and 0 bases from J, with 6 bases between. Germline lookup yields CDR1 SGHNT and CDR2 YENEEA. In nucleotides, the CDR3 is TGTGCCAGCAGCCCCCCCAGCACAGATACGCAGTATTTT. Translation: CASSPPSTDTQYF.

The table lists this clone with a count of one. Just one base apart from a much larger clone, this may be a read error. The same CDR3 also results from other DNA sequences found in this sample. This rearrangement joins TRBV7-2 to TRBJ2-7, with 9 bases that match TRBD1. The CDR3 runs to 14 residues. The junction had 0 bases not matched to a gene; V was cut back by 1 base and J by 2 bases. CDR1 SGHTA and CDR2 FQGNSA come from the germline V gene. The CDR3 reads CASSLGQGAYEQYF. CDR3 DNA sequence: TGTGCCAGCAGCTTAGGACAGGGGGCCTACGAGCAGTACTTC.

The gene calls are TRBV7-3 and TRBJ1-1; 9 nucleotides agree with TRBD1. Per germline, CDR1 SGHTA and CDR2 FQGTGA. The CDR3 has 13 residues. Trimming cost V 5 bases and J 7 bases; bases outside gene matches: 5. Here the CDR3 DNA reads TGTGCCAGCAGCATGGGACAGGGACTTGAAGCTTTCTTT. Encoded protein: CASSMGQGLEAFF.

The V and J genes are TRBV6-6 and TRBJ1-5, with D uncertain. Per the germline V gene, CDR1 is MNHNY and CDR2 is SVGAGI (reference sequence). This CDR3 has 15 residues. V was trimmed by 1 base and J by 7 bases, leaving 14 bases between them. For the CDR3, the DNA is TGTGCCAGCAGTTACTTTAAGGGTGGGGAACAGCCCCAGCATTTT. Its translation: CASSYFKGGEQPQHF.

The rearrangement joins TRBV14 to TRBJ2-1; 11 bases are shared with TRBD1. CDR3 length: 16 residues. V was clipped by 1 base and J by 7 bases; unmatched bases: 6. Germline V gene lookup returns CDR1 SGHDN and CDR2 FVKESK. The CDR3 DNA follows: TGTGCCAGCAGCCAAGGGCCGGGACAGGGGGTAAATGAGCAGTTCTTC. Amino acids: CASSQGPGQGVNEQFF.

The V and J genes are TRBV5-6 and TRBJ1-1; 7 nucleotides line up with TRBD1. From germline, CDR1 is SGHDT and CDR2 YYEEEE. With 3 bases clipped from V and 8 bases from J, the junction kept 10 bases outside the gene matches. There are 14 residues in the CDR3. The CDR3 loop reads CASSWQDRYLEAFF. The CDR3 DNA sequence: TGTGCCAGCAGCTGGCAGGACAGGTACTTGGAAGCTTTCTTT.

The chain joins TRBV4-1 to TRBJ1-4; 7 bases are shared with TRBD1. CDR3 length equals 18 residues. Germline values: CDR1 MGHRA, CDR2 YSYEKL. The V segment lost 1 base and the J segment 0 bases; nucleotides outside the gene matches: 8. The CDR3 region is CASSQAGTVVATNEKLFF. The DNA of the CDR3 is TGCGCCAGCAGCCAAGCCGGGACAGTAGTTGCAACTAATGAAAAACTGTTTTTT.

This sequence joins TRBV4-1 and TRBJ2-5; 8 bases are a match to TRBD1. V lost 3 bases and J lost 5; bases outside the gene matches: 11. The CDR3 totals 16 residues. Germline V CDR1 and CDR2: MGHRA, YSYEKL. The CDR3 DNA reads TGCGCCAGCAGCCACGACCTACAGACAGGGGAGGAGACCCAGTACTTC. As protein: CASSHDLQTGEETQYF.

This clone was picked up one time. The rearrangement links TRBV28 to TRBJ2-3, with TRBD1 as a possible D gene (7 bases). This CDR3 contains 14 residues. The V and J ends lost 8 bases and 8 bases respectively, with 20 bases between them. The germline V gene encodes CDR1 MDHEN and CDR2 SYDVKM. The CDR3 here is CASELGSRQGTQYF. In DNA form, the CDR3 reads TGTGCCAGCGAACTCGGGAGCCGACAGGGTACGCAGTATTTT.